The 6 T cell receptor beta chains listed next were all sequenced from one sample in a study of T cells in Graves' hyperthyroidism and ophthalmopathy. RNA transcripts gave rise to amplified TCR beta CDR3 regions. TCR CDR3 regions were first amplified by RT-PCR with HTBI primers. TCRdb re-analysed the multiplex PCR reads in MiXCR, keeping a single row per CDR3 protein. The sample records over 400,000 distinct CDR3 sequences, roughly 23% being singletons. Sequencing was performed on blood. These receptors were taken from a woman between 70 and 85 years old with Graves' ophthalmopathy.

Many counts were recorded for this clonotype. The chain has TRBV2 and TRBJ2-5; 7 positions agree with TRBD1. The length of the CDR3 is 15 residues. V was pared by 8 bases and J by 5 bases, with 14 bases of the junction left unmatched. The germline CDR1 and CDR2 sequences are SNHLY and FYNNEI. CDR3 coding DNA: TGTGCCAGCGAGCCCCGGACAGGCCCATGGGAGACCCAGTACTTC. It yields the protein CASEPRTGPWETQYF. Full variable domain (missing parts from reference TRBV2 and TRBJ2-5): EPEVTQTPSHQVTQMGQEVILRCVPISNHLYFYWYRQILGQKVEFLVSFYNNEISEKSEIFDDQFSVERPDGSNFTLKIRSTKLEDSAMYFCASEPRTGPWETQYFGPGTRLLVL.

This clonotype was found a few times. V usage is TRBV7-2 and J usage is TRBJ2-7, with D perhaps TRBD1 (5 bases). V was cut by 5 bases and J by 1 base, with 15 bases left in between. The CDR3 length is 15 residues. Per the germline V gene, CDR1 is SGHTA and CDR2 is FQGNSA. The CDR3 region has the DNA TGTGCCAGCAGCAAAACCCCTGGGGCTTCCTACGAGCAGTACTTC. It codes for CASSKTPGASYEQYF. Together with reference TRBV7-2 and TRBJ2-7, the CDR3 gives the full variable domain: GAGVSQSPSNKVTEKGKDVELRCDPISGHTALYWYRQSLGQGLEFLIYFQGNSAPDKSGLPSDRFSAERTGGSVSTLTIQRTQQEDSAVYLCASSKTPGASYEQYFGPGTRLTVT.

In its sample, this clonotype was seen many times. This sequence joins TRBV28 and TRBJ2-7; D not certain. Trimming shortened V by 6 bases and J by 1 base, and 13 bases separated the two germline ends. This CDR3 has 14 residues. Germline assignment: CDR1 MDHEN and CDR2 SYDVKM. CDR3 bases: TGTGCCAGCAGGGGTCTCGCTCTTTCCTACGAGCAGTACTTC. Translating gives CASRGLALSYEQYF.

In its sample, this clonotype was seen a few times. J is TRBJ1-3 and V is TRBV7-9, with unresolved D. V was trimmed by 2 bases and J by 0 bases, leaving 11 bases between them. The CDR3 extends over 16 amino acids. Germline CDR1 SEHNR, CDR2 FQNEAQ (reference sequence). CDR3 DNA: TGTGCCAGCAGCTTAACCCGTCGGGACTCTGGAAACACCATATATTTT. Protein product: CASSLTRRDSGNTIYF.

This clonotype was counted between two and nine times. Written as DNA, the CDR3 is TGCAGTGCTAGAGATGCCAGTAACGGCACCGGGGAGCTGTTTTTT. Its translation is CSARDASNGTGELFF. V gene TRBV20-1 combines with J gene TRBJ2-2; unclear D gene. V dropped 0 bases and J dropped 4 bases, with 12 bases sitting between them. Germline CDR1 reads DFQATT; CDR2 reads SNEGSKA (reference sequence). The CDR3 covers 15 residues.

This chain's CDR3 is CASSLYGQGNYGYTF. The CDR3 coding sequence is TGCGCCAGCAGCTTGTATGGACAGGGGAACTATGGCTACACCTTC. V and J are TRBV5-1 and TRBJ1-2; 9 bases are a match to TRBD1. The CDR3 is 15 amino acids. J gave up 2 bases and V 1 base, and 3 bases lay outside the gene matches. Germline V lookup: CDR1 SGHRS, CDR2 YFSETQ. Full variable domain (outside the CDR3, taken from reference TRBV5-1 and TRBJ1-2): KAGVTQTPRYLIKTRGQQVTLSCSPISGHRSVSWYQQTPGQGLQFLFEYFSETQRNKGNFPGRFSGRQFSNSRSEMNVSTLELGDSALYLCASSLYGQGNYGYTFGSGTRLTVV.